The sequence of this T cell receptor (beta chain) was determined in a study of post-analysis software for immune sequencing data. For the study at large: Relapsing-remitting, secondary progressive and progressive-relapsing courses of multiple sclerosis were included. Study findings and constraints: Five TRBV segments, including TRBV5-6, TRBV5-1 and TRBV20-1, were more frequent in patients than controls.

This clonotype has a handful of counts. The antigen is undetermined. Unique molecular identifiers tagged the TCR beta cDNA libraries. A single record per CDR3 protein comes from TCRdb applying MiXCR to the PCR reads. The sample yields more than 500,000 distinct CDR3 sequences, under 40% seen once. The CDR3 is made up of 12 amino acids. V trimming: 2 bases; J trimming: 15 bases; junction bases outside the gene matches: 6. CDR1 is SGHDT, CDR2 YYEEEE, per germline. The TCR originated in a girl younger than 18 with multiple sclerosis. The genes are TRBV5-6 and TRBJ1-5, with 9 bases matching TRBD1. The sequenced sample consisted of blood. The CDR3 nucleotides are TGTGCCAGCAGCTTATCGACAGGGGGTTTGCATTTT. Its translation: CASSLSTGGLHF.